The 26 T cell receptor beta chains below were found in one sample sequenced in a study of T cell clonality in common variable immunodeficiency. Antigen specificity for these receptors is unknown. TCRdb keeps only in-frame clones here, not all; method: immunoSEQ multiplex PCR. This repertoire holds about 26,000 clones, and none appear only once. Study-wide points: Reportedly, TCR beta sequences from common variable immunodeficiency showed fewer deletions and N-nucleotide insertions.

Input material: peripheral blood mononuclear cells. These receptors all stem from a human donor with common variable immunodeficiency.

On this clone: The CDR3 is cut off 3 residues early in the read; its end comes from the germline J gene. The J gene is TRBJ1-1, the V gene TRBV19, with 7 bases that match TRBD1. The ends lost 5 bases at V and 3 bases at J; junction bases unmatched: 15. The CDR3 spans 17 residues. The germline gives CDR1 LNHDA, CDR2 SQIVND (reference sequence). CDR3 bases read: TGTGCCAGTAGTGCCCTAACAGGGGTCCCTTTAGACACTGAA. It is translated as CASSALTGVPLDTE. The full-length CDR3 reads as CASSALTGVPLDTEAFF.

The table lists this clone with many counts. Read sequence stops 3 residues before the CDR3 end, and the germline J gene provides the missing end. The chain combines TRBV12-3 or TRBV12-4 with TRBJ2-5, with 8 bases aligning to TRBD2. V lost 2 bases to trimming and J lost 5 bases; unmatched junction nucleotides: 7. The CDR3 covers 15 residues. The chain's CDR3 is CASSLTGGGGETQYF. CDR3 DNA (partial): TGTGCCAGCAGTTTAACGGGGGGCGGGGGGGAGACC.

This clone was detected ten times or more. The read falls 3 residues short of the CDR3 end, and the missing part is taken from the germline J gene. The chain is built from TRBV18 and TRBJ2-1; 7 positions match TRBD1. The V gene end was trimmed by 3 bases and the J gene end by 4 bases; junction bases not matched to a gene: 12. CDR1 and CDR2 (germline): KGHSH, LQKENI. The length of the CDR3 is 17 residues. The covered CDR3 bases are TGTGCCAGCTCACCCGGTTCCGGGACAGTGCTATACAATGAG. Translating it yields CASSPGSGTVLYNE. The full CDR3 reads CASSPGSGTVLYNEQFF.

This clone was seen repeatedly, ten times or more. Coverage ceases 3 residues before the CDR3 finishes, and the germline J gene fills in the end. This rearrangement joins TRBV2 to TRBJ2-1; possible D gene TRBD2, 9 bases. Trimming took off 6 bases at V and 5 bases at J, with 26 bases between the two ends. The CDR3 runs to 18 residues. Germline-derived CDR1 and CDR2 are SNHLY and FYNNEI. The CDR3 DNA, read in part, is TGTGCCAGCAGACCCAGGGGGCGGGAGGGCCAAAATCACAATGAG. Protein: CASRPRGREGQNHNE. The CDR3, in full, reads CASRPRGREGQNHNEQFF.

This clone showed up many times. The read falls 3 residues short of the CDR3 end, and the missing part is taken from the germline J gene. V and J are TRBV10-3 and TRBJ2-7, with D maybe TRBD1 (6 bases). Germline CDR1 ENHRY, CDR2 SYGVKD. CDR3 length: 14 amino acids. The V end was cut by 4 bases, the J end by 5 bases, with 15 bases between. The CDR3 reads CAISVGTGYDEQYF. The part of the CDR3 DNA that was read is TGTGCCATCAGTGTGGGTACAGGGTATGACGAG.

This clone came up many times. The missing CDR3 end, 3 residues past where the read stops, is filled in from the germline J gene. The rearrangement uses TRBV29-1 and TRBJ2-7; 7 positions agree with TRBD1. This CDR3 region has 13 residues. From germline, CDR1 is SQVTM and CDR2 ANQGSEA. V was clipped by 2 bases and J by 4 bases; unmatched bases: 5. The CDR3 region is CSVEFRQGYEQYF. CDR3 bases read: TGCAGCGTTGAATTTCGACAGGGATACGAG.

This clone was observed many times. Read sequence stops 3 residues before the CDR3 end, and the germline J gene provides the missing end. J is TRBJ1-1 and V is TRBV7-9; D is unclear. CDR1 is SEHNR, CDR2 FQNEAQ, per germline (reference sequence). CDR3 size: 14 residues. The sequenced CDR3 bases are TGTGCCAGCAGCTTAGCGCTAGGCGACCGAGAA. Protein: CASSLALGDRE. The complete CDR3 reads CASSLALGDREAFF.

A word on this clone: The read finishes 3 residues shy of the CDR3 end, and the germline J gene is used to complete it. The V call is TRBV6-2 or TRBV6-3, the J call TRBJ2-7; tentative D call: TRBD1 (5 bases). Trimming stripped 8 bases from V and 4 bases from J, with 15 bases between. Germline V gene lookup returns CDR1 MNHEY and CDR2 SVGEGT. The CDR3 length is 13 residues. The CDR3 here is CASSPYGAYEQYF. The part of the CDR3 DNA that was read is TGTGCCAGCTCACCATATGGGGCATACGAG.

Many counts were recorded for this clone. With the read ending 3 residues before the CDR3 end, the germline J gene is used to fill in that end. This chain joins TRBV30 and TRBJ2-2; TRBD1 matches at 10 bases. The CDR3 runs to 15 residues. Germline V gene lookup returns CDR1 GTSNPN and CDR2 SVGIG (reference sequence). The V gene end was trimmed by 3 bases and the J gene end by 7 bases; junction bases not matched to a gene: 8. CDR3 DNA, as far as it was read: TGTGCCTGGAGATCAGACAGGGGGCGTTTCGGGGAG. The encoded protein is CAWRSDRGRFGE. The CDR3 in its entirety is CAWRSDRGRFGELFF.

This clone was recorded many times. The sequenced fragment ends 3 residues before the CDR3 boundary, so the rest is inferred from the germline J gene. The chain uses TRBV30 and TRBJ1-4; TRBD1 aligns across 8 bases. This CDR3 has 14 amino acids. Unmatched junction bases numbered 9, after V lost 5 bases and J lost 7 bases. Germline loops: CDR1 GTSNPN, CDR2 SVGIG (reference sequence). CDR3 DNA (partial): TGTGCCTGGCGGAGTGGGACAGGCGCTGAAAAA. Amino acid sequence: CAWRSGTGAEK. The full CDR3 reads CAWRSGTGAEKLFF.

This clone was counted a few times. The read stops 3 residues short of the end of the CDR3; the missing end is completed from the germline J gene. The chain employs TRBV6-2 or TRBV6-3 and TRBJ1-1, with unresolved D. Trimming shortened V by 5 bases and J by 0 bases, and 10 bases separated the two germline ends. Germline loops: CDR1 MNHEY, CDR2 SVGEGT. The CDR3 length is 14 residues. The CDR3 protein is CASSKGNMNTEAFF. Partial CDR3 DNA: TGTGCCAGCAGTAAGGGTAACATGAACACTGAA.

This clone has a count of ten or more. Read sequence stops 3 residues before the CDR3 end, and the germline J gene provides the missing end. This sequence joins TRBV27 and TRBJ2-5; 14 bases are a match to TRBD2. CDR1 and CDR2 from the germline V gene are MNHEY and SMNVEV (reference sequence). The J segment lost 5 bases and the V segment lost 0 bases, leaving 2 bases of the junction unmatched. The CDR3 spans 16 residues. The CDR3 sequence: CASSLSGTSGSETQYF. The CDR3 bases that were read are TGTGCCAGCAGTTTATCCGGGACTAGCGGGAGTGAGACC.

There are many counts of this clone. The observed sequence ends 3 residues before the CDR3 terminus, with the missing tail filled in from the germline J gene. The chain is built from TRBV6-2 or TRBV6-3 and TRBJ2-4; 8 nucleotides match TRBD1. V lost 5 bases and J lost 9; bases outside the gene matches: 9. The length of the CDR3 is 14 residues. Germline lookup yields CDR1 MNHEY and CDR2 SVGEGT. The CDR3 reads CASSGRTGFGIQYF. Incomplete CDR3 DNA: TGTGCCAGCAGTGGTCGGACAGGGTTTGGCATT.

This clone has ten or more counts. The sequenced part of the CDR3 DNA is TGTGCCAGCAGTTTGGTAGCTACAGGGGGTGAAAAA. Residues: CASSLVATGGEK. Given in full, the CDR3 is CASSLVATGGEKLFF. The chain employs TRBV12-3 or TRBV12-4 and TRBJ1-4, with 8 bases identical to TRBD1. The read stops 3 residues short of the end of the CDR3; the missing end is completed from the germline J gene. The CDR3 has 15 amino acids. Trimming removed 3 bases from V and 7 bases from J; junction bases left unmatched: 7.

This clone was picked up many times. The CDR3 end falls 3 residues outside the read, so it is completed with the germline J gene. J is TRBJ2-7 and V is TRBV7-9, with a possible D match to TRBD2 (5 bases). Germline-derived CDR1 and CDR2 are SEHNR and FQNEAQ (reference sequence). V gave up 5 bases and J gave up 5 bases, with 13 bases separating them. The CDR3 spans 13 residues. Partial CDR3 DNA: TGTGCCAGCAGCCCCCCTGGTAGCGACGAG. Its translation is CASSPPGSDE. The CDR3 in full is CASSPPGSDEQYF. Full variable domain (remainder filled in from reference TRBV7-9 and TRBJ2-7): DTGVSQNPRHKITKRGQNVTFRCDPISEHNRLYWYRQTLGQGPEFLTYFQNEAQLEKSRLLSDRFSAERPKGSFSTLEIQRTEQGDSAMYLCASSPPGSDEQYFGPGTRLTVT.

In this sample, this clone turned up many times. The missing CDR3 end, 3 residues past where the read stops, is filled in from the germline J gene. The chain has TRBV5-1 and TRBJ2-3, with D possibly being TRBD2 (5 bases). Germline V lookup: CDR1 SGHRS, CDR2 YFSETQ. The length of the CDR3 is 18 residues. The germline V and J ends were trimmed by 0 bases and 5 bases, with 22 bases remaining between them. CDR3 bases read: TGCGCCAGCAGCTTGGAGGGTGATGGACCCTTTCGGGGAGATACG. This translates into CASSLEGDGPFRGDT. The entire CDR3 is CASSLEGDGPFRGDTQYF.

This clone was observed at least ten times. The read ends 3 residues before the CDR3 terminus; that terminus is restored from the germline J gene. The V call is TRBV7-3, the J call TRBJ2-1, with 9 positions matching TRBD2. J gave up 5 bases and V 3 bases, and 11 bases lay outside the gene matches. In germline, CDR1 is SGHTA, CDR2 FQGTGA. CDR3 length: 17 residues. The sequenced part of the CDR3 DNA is TGTGCCAGCAGCTTCCGTTCCGGGACTAGCATCAACAATGAG. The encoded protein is CASSFRSGTSINNE. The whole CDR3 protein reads CASSFRSGTSINNEQFF.

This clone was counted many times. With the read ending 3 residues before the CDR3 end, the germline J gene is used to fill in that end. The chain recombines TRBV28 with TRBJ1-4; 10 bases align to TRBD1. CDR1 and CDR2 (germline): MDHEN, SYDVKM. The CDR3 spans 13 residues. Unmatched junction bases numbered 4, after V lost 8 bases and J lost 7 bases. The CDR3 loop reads CASRWDRGEKLFF. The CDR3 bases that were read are TGTGCCAGCCGGTGGGACAGGGGTGAAAAA.

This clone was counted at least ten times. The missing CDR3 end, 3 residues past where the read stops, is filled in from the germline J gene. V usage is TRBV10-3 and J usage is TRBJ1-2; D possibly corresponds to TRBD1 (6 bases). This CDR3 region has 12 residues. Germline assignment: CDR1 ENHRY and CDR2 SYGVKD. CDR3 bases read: TGTGCCATCAGTGGCAGGGGAGGAGGC. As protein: CAISGRGGG. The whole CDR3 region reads CAISGRGGGYTF.

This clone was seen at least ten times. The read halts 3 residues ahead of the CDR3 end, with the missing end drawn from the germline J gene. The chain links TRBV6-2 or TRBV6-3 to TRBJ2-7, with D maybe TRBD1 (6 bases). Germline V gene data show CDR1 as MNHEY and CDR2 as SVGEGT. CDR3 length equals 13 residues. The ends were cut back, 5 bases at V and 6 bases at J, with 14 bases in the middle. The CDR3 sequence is CASSTSGQFEQYF. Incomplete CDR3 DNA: TGTGCCAGCAGTACCTCGGGACAATTCGAG.

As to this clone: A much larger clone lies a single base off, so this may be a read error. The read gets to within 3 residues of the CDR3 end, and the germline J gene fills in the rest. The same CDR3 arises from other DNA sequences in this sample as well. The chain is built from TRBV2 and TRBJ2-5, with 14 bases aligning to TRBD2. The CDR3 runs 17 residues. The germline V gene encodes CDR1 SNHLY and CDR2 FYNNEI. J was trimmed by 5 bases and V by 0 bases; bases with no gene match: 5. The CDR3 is CASSEATSGRAVETQYF. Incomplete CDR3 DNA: TGTGCCAGCAGTGAAGCGACTAGCGGGAGGGCCGTGGAGACC.

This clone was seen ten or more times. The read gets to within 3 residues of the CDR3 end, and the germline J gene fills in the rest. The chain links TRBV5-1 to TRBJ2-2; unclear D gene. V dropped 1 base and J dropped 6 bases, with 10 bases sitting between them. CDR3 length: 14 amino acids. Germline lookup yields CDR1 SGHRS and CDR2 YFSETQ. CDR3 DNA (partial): TGCGCCAGCAGCTTGTTTAGCAGCGCCGGGGAG. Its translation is CASSLFSSAGE. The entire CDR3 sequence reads CASSLFSSAGELFF.

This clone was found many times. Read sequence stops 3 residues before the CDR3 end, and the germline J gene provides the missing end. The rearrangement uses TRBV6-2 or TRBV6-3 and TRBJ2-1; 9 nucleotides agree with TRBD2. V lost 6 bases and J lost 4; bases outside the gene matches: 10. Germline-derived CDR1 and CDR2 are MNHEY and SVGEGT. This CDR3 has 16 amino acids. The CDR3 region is CASRATLAGKYNEQFF. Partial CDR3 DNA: TGTGCCAGCAGGGCCACGCTAGCGGGGAAATACAATGAG.

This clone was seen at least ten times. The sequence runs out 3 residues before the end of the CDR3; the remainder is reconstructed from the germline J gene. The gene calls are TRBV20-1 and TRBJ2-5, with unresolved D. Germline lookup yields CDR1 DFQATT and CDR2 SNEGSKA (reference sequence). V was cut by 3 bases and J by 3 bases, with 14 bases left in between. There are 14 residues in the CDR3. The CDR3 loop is CSARAVASEETQYF. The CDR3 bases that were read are TGCAGTGCTAGGGCGGTGGCATCCGAAGAGACC.

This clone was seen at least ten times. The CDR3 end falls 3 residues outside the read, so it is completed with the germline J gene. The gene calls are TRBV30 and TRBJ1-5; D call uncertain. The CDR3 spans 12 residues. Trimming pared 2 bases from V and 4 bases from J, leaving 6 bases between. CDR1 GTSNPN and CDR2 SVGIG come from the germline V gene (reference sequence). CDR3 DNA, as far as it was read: TGTGCCTGGAGTACATGGAATCAGCCC. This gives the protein CAWSTWNQP. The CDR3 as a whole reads CAWSTWNQPQHF.

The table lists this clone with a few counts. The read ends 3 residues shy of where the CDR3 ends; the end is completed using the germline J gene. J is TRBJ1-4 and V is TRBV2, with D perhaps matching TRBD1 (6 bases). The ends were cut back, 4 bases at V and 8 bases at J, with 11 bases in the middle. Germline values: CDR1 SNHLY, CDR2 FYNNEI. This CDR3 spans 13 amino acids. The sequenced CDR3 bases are TGTGCCAGCAGTGCACAGGGTCGCGAAAAA. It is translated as CASSAQGREK. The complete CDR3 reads CASSAQGREKLFF.